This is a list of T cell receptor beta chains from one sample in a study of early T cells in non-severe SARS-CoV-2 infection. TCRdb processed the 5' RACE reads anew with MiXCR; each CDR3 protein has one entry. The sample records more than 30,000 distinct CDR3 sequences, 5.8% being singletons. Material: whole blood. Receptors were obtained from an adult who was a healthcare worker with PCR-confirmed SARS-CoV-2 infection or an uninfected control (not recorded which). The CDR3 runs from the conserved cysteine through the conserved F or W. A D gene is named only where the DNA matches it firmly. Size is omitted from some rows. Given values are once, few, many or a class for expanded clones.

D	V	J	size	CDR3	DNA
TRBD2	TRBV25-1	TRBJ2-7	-	CASSAGLAGGTYEQYF	TGTGCCAGCAGTGCCGGACTAGCGGGAGGGACCTACGAGCAGTACTTC
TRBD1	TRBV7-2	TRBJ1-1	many	CASSFRGRVRTEAFF	TGTGCCAGCAGCTTCAGGGGGCGGGTTAGGACTGAAGCTTTCTTT
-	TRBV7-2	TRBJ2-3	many	CASSRRERDTQYF	TGTGCCAGCAGCCGCCGGGAAAGAGATACGCAGTATTTT
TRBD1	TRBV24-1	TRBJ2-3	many	CATSDPSGQGFADTQYF	TGTGCCACCAGTGATCCGTCGGGACAGGGGTTCGCAGATACGCAGTATTTT
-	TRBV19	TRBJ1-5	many	CASSIQEGWQPQHF	TGTGCCAGTAGTATTCAGGAGGGGTGGCAGCCCCAGCATTTT
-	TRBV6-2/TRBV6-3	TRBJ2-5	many	CASRHTGQETQYF	TGTGCCAGCAGACACACAGGGCAAGAGACCCAGTACTTC
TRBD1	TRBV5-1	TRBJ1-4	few	CASSSGTGNEKLFF	TGCGCCAGCAGCTCTGGGACAGGGAATGAAAAACTGTTTTTT
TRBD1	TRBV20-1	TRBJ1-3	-	CSAEMEGANTIYF	TGCAGTGCTGAGATGGAGGGGGCTAACACCATATATTTT
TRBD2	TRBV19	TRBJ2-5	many	CASSIGPGTSQETQYF	TGTGCCAGTAGTATTGGTCCCGGGACTAGCCAAGAGACCCAGTACTTC
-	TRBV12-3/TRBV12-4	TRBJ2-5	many	CASSFLLETQYF	TGTGCCAGCAGTTTTTTATTAGAGACCCAGTACTTC
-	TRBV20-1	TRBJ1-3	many	CSARADGSSGNTIYF	TGCAGTGCTAGAGCGGATGGGAGCTCTGGAAACACCATATATTTT
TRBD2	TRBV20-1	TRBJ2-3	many	CSARDSGISDTQYF	TGCAGTGCTAGAGATAGCGGGATTTCAGATACGCAGTATTTT
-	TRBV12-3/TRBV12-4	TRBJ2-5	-	CASSFALGGEETQYF	TGTGCCAGCAGTTTCGCGCTGGGGGGAGAGGAGACCCAGTACTTC
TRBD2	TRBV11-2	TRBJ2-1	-	CASSFLASGGREQFF	TGTGCCAGCAGCTTCCTAGCCAGCGGGGGGCGGGAGCAGTTCTTC
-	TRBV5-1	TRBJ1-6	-	CASSSGDQRPLHF	TGCGCCAGCAGCTCCGGGGACCAGCGGCCCCTCCACTTT
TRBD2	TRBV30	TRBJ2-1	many	CAWRRLAGGSSYNEQFF	TGTGCCTGGAGACGACTAGCGGGGGGCAGCTCCTACAATGAGCAGTTCTTC
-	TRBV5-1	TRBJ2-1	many	CASSRDPGQSGRSYNEQFF	TGCGCCAGCAGCCGGGACCCCGGTCAGAGCGGACGCTCCTACAATGAGCAGTTCTTC
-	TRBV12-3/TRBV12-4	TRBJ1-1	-	CASSSGTFPEAFF	TGTGCCAGCTCCAGCGGGACATTTCCTGAAGCTTTCTTT
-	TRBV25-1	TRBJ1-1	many	CASSAGVTEAFF	TGTGCCAGCAGTGCCGGGGTCACTGAAGCTTTCTTT
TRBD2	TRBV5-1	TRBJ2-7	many	CASSVSLAAYEQYF	TGCGCCAGCAGCGTCTCACTAGCGGCCTACGAGCAGTACTTC
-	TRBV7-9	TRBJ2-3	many	CASSFERGTDTQYF	TGTGCCAGCAGCTTCGAGCGTGGCACAGATACGCAGTATTTT
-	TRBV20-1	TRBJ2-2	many	CSARRQYTGELFF	TGCAGTGCTAGACGACAGTACACCGGGGAGCTGTTTTTT
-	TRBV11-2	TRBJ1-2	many	CASSLESFWSGYTF	TGTGCCAGCAGCTTAGAATCATTTTGGAGTGGCTACACCTTC
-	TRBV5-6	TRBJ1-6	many	CASSSFLGDRTGNSPLHF	TGTGCCAGCAGCTCTTTTTTGGGGGACCGTACAGGGAATTCACCCCTCCACTTT
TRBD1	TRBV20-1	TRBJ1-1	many	CSAREGQGVTEAFF	TGCAGTGCTAGGGAGGGGCAGGGGGTGACTGAAGCTTTCTTT
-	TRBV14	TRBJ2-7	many	CASSQRRALAVDEQYF	TGTGCCAGCAGTCAGCGCCGGGCCCTGGCCGTCGACGAGCAGTACTTC
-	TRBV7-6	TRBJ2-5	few	CASSLIPGVQQETQYF	TGTGCCAGCAGCTTAATCCCGGGGGTTCAACAAGAGACCCAGTACTTC
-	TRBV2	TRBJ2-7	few	CASSEDRRVYEQYF	TGTGCCAGCAGTGAAGACAGACGAGTCTACGAGCAGTACTTC